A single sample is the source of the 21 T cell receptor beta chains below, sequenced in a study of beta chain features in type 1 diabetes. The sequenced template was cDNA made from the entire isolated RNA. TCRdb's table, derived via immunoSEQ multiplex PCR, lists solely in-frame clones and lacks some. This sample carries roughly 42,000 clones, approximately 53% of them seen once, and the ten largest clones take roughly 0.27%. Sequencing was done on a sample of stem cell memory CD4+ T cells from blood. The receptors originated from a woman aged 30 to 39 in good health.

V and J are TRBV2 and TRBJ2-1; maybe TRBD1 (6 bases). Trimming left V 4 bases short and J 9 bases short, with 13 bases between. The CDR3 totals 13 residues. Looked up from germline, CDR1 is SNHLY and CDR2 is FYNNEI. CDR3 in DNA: TGTGCCAGCAGTGCGGGACAAATTACTGAGCAGTTCTTC. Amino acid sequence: CASSAGQITEQFF.

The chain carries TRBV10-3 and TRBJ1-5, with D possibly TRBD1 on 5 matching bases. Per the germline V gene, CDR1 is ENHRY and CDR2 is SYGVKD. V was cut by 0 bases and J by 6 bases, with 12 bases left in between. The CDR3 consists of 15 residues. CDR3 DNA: TGTGCCATCAGTGAGTCGGGACTCGGGGGTCAGCCCCAGCATTTT. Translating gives CAISESGLGGQPQHF.

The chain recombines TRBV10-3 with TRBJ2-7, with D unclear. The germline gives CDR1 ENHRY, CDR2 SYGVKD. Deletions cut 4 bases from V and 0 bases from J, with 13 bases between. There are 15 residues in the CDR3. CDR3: CAISVWSEDSYEQYF. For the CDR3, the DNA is TGTGCCATCAGTGTTTGGAGCGAAGACTCCTACGAGCAGTACTTC.

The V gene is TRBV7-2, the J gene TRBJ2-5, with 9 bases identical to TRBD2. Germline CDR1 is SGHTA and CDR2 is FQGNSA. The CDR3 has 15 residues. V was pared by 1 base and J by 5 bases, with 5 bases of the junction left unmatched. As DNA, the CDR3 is TGTGCCAGCAGCTTAGTTAGGACTAGCGAGGAGACCCAGTACTTC. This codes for CASSLVRTSEETQYF. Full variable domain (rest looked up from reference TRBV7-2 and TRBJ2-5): GAGVSQSPSNKVTEKGKDVELRCDPISGHTALYWYRQSLGQGLEFLIYFQGNSAPDKSGLPSDRFSAERTGGSVSTLTIQRTQQEDSAVYLCASSLVRTSEETQYFGPGTRLLVL.

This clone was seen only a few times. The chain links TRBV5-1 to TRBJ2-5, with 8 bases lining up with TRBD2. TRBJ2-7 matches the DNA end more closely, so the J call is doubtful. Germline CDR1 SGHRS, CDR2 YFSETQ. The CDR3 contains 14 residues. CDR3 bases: TGCGCCAGCAGCTTGGCTACTAGCGGAGACGAGCAGTACTTC. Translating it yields CASSLATSGDEQYF.

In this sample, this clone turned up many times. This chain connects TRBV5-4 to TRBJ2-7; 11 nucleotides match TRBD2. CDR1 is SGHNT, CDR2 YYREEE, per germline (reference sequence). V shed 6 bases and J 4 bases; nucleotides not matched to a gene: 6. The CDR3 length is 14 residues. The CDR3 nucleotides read TGTGCCAGCACCTACGGGACTAGCGGATACGAGCAGTACTTC. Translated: CASTYGTSGYEQYF. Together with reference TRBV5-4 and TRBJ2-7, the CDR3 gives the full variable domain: ETGVTQSPTHLIKTRGQQVTLRCSSQSGHNTVSWYQQALGQGPQFIFQYYREEENGRGNFPPRFSGLQFPNYSSELNVNALELDDSALYLCASTYGTSGYEQYFGPGTRLTVT.

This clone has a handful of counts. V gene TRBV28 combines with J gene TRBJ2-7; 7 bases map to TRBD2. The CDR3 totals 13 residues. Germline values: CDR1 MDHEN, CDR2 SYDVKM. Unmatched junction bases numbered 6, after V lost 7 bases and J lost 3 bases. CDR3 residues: CASNPGRRYEQYF. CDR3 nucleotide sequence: TGTGCCAGCAACCCCGGGAGGCGCTACGAGCAGTACTTC.

Written as DNA, the CDR3 is TGTGCCAGCAGCTTTAGGGAGTCCTACAATGAGCAGTTCTTC. Encoded protein: CASSFRESYNEQFF. The chain joins TRBV7-8 to TRBJ2-1, with D possibly TRBD2 on 5 matching bases. The V end lost 3 bases, the J end lost 1 base, and 7 bases lay between the germline ends. Germline V gives CDR1 SGHVS, CDR2 FQNEAQ. The CDR3 runs to 14 residues.

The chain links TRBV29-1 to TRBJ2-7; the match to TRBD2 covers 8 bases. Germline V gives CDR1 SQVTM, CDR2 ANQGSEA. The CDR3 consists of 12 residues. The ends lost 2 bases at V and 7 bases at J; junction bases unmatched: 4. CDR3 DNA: TGCAGCGTTGAAAAGACTAGCGATGAGCAGTACTTC. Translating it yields CSVEKTSDEQYF.

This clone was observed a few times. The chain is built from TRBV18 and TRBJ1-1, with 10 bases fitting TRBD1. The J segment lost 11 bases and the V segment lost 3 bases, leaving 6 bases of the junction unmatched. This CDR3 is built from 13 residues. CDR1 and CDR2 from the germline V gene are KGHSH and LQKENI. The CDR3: CASSPGQGGSAFF. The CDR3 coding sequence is TGTGCCAGCTCACCCGGACAGGGGGGCTCCGCTTTCTTT.

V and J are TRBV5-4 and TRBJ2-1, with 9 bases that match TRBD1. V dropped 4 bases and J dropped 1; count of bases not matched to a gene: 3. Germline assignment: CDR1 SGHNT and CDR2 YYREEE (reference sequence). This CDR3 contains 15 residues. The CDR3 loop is CASSLDRGSYNEQFF. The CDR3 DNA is TGTGCCAGCAGCCTGGACAGGGGATCCTACAATGAGCAGTTCTTC.

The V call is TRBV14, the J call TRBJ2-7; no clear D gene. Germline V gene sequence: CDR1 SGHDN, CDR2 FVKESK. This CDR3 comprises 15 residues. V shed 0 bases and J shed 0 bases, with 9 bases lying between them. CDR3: CASSQDGRSSYEQYF. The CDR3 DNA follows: TGTGCCAGCAGCCAAGATGGGCGTAGCTCCTACGAGCAGTACTTC.

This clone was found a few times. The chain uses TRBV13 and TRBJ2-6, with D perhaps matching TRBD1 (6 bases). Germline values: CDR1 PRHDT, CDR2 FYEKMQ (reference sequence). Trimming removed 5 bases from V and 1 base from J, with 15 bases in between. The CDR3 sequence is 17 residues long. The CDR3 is CASSITGWGSGANVLTF. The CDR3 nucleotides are TGTGCCAGCAGCATAACAGGGTGGGGATCTGGGGCCAACGTCCTGACTTTC.

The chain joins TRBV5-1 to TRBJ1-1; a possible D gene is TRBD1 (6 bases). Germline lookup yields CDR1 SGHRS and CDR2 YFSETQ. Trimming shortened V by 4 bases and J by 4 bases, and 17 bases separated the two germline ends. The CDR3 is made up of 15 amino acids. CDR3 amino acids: CASSGSRGSSTEAFF. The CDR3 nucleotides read TGCGCCAGCAGCGGGTCCAGGGGTTCGAGCACTGAAGCTTTCTTT.

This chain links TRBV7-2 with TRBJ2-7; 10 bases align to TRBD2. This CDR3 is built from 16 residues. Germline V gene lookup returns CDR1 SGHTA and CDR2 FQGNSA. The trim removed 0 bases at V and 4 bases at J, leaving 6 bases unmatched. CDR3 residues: CASSLALGLAQYEQYF. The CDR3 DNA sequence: TGTGCCAGCAGCTTAGCTTTGGGACTAGCGCAATACGAGCAGTACTTC.

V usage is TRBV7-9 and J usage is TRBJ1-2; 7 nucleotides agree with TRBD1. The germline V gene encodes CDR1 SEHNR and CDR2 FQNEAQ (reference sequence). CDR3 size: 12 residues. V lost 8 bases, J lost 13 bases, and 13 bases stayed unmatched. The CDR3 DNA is TGTGCCAGCGGGACAGATTTTGGAGCCTTCACCTTC. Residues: CASGTDFGAFTF.

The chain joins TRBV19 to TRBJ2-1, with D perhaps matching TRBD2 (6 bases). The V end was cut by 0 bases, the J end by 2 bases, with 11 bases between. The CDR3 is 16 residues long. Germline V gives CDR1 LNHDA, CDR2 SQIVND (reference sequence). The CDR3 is CASSIEPGEPYNEQFF. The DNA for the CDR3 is TGTGCCAGTAGTATAGAACCGGGGGAACCCTACAATGAGCAGTTCTTC.

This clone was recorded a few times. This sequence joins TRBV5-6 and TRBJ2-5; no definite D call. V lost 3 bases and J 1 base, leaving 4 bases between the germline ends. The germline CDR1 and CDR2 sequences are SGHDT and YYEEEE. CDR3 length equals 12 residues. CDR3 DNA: TGTGCCAGCAGCTATATCCAAGAGACCCAGTACTTC. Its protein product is CASSYIQETQYF. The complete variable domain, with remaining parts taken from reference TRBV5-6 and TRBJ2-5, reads DAGVTQSPTHLIKTRGQQVTLRCSPKSGHDTVSWYQQALGQGPQFIFQYYEEEERQRGNFPDRFSGHQFPNYSSELNVNALLLGDSALYLCASSYIQETQYFGPGTRLLVL.

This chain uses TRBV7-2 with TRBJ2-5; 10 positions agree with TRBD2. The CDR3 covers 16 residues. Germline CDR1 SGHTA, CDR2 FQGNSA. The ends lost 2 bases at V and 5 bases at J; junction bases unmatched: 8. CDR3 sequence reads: CASSLSGGAAKETQYF. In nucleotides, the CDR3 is TGTGCCAGCAGCTTAAGCGGGGGGGCAGCGAAGGAGACCCAGTACTTC.

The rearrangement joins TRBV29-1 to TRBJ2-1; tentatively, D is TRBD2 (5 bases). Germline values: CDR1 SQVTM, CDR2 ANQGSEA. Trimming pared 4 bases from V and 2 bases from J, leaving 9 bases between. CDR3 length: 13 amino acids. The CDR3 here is CSVAWRTYNEQFF. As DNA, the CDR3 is TGCAGCGTTGCGTGGAGGACCTACAATGAGCAGTTCTTC.

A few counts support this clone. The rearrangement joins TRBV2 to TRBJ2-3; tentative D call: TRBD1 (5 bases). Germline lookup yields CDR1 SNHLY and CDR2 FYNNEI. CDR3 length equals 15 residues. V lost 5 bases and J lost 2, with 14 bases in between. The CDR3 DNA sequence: TGTGCCAGCAGTCCGGGCCCAGGGCCCACAGATACGCAGTATTTT. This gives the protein CASSPGPGPTDTQYF.